This record concerns one T cell receptor beta chain sequence. No cognate antigen has been identified for it. Per-nucleotide qualities are absent, and no much larger clonotype sits a single base away. This was a case-control study nested in a cohort of healthcare workers in London, UK, who had nasopharyngeal swab PCR tests and blood samples taken every week. Healthcare workers were recruited during the week of the UK lockdown, between 23 and 31 March 2020, and followed weekly for up to roughly 16 weeks. Library preparation was by 5' RACE. Data came from a NextSeq 500. Unique molecular identifiers were attached to individual cDNA molecules in the TCR library protocol so that sequencing error and PCR bias could be corrected. Both TCR alpha and beta chains were sequenced, and tight co-correlation was observed between alpha and beta sequence abundances in each sample. The original methods were these. Decombinator V4 was used to annotate the V gene, J gene and CDR3 of the TCR sequences. Expanded TCRs were defined as changing significantly between any two time points under a Poisson model with p below 0.0001. TCR abundances were normalised to the total number of TCRs sequenced per sample and were expressed as counts per million. MAIT TCRs were defined by TRAV1-2 paired with TRAJ12, TRAJ20 or TRAJ33, and iNKT TCRs by TRAV10 paired with TRAJ18. VDJdb, accessed 1 November 2021, was searched for CMV, EBV and SARS-CoV-2 annotated TCRs, with TCRs annotated for multiple antigens excluded. TCRdb reprocessing: public reads trimmed at Q25 with fastp, clones called with MiXCR, in-frame beta chains kept. Each entry is one CDR3 protein sequence, shown with its most common DNA and genes. These V and J calls are TCRdb output, not the study's own analysis. For this sample there are approximately 70,000 distinct CDR3 sequences; roughly an eighth appear just once. The top ten constitute less than 3.5% of the sample.

This sample was taken from a study of early T cells in non-severe SARS-CoV-2 infection (dated by TCRdb to the early 2020s). Study-wide context: Because TCR sequencing was done on bulk RNA from unsorted whole blood, the alpha and beta chains could not be paired. Paper-wide results and their limitations: VDJdb matching was skewed toward anti-spike CD8 responses and likely underestimated virus-specific expansions by missing private and CD4 specificities.

From the cysteine up to the phenylalanine, the CDR3 has a length of 12 residues. The kept DNA is CDR3 alone, 36 bases in frame from the first base. Trimming removed 7 bases from V and 2 bases from J; the gene matches leave 5 bases unexplained. According to the germline V gene, CDR1 reads SQVTM and CDR2 reads ANQGSEA. The chain is encoded by TRBV29-1 joined to TRBJ2-7; 7 junctional bases match TRBD1. The sequencing here drew on whole blood, taken at baseline. The origin of this receptor is an adult who was a healthcare worker with PCR-confirmed SARS-CoV-2 infection or an uninfected control (not recorded which). The nucleotide sequence reads as follows: TGCAGCGCCGGGACAGCTACCTACGAGCAGTACTTC. It translates to CSAGTATYEQYF.